A selection of T cell receptor beta chains follows, all from one sample in a study of T cells in Graves' hyperthyroidism and ophthalmopathy. Using its own MiXCR run on the multiplex PCR reads, TCRdb lists one record per CDR3 protein. The sample shows about 510,000 distinct CDR3 sequences, approximately 15% of them seen only once. Input material: blood. Receptor source: a woman aged 40 to 55 with Graves' hyperthyroidism. Both conserved end residues are part of each CDR3. The D gene is left open where the match is weak. Only part of the rows carry a size: once, few, many, or a class if the clone is expanded.

TRBJ2-1 | - | TRBV19 | TRBD2 | TGTGCCAGTAGTATACTAGCGGGAAGAGGTAATGAGCAGTTCTTC | CASSILAGRGNEQFF
TRBJ2-7 | many | TRBV5-1 | - | TGCGCCAGCAGCTTGGGCGCGAGTCGCCCGGGCGAGCAGTACTTC | CASSLGASRPGEQYF
TRBJ2-7 | many | TRBV3-1 | TRBD2 | TGTGCCAGCCGCACTAGCGGGAGGGTCAACGAGCAGTACTTC | CASRTSGRVNEQYF
TRBJ2-1 | - | TRBV5-1 | TRBD2 | TGCGCCAGCAGCTCGGGCAGCGGGAGTATAAATGAGCAGTTCTTC | CASSSGSGSINEQFF
TRBJ1-1 | many | TRBV10-1 | - | TGCGCCAGCAGTGAGCCAGGGACCGGTGAAGCTTTCTTT | CASSEPGTGEAFF
TRBJ2-5 | few | TRBV6-1 | TRBD2 | TGTGCCAGCAGTGATAACCGGCGGGGGTACCAAGAGACCCAGTACTTC | CASSDNRRGYQETQYF
TRBJ2-2 | many | TRBV6-1 | - | TGTGCCAGCAGACTCACAGGGACGAACACCGGGGAGCTGTTTTTT | CASRLTGTNTGELFF
TRBJ1-2 | - | TRBV28 | TRBD1 | TGTGCCAGCAGCCTGAGACAGGGAAACTATGGCTACGCCTTC | CASSLRQGNYGYAF
TRBJ2-5 | many | TRBV7-3 | - | TGTGCCAGCAGCTTACGGGACAACTTAGGGACCCAGTACTTC | CASSLRDNLGTQYF
TRBJ1-1 | many | TRBV11-2 | - | TGTGCCAGCAGCTCCGAGACCCGACAAGGTGAAGCTTTCTTT | CASSSETRQGEAFF
TRBJ2-7 | - | TRBV20-1 | TRBD1 | TGCAGTGCTAGGATCGGACAGGGGGCGTCCTACGAGCAGTACTTC | CSARIGQGASYEQYF
TRBJ1-2 | many | TRBV28 | TRBD1 | TGTGCCAGCAGTGAGGGACAGGGAGCCTATGGCTACACCTTC | CASSEGQGAYGYTF
TRBJ2-1 | few | TRBV4-1 | TRBD2 | TGCGCCAGCAGCCAGGTAGGACTAGCGGGAGTGGATGAGCAGTTCTTC | CASSQVGLAGVDEQFF
TRBJ2-1 | many | TRBV20-1 | - | TGCAGTGCAAGTTTTATTGGGGACTCCTCCTACAATGAGCAGTTCTTC | CSASFIGDSSYNEQFF
TRBJ2-5 | - | TRBV6-1 | - | TGTGCCAGCAGGAGACAGGAAAGGCAAGAGACCCAGTACTTC | CASRRQERQETQYF
TRBJ2-5 | once | TRBV12-3/TRBV12-4 | - | TGTGTCAGCAGTTTAGGCGGGGTGGGGGAGACCCAGTACTTC | CVSSLGGVGETQYF
TRBJ1-3 | many | TRBV28 | - | TGTGCCAGCAGGCTGGACAGTATCTCTGGAAACACCATATATTTT | CASRLDSISGNTIYF
TRBJ1-4 | many | TRBV18 | TRBD1 | TGTGCCAGCTCAGCGTACAGGGGCAAAGAGGAAAAACTGTTTTTT | CASSAYRGKEEKLFF
TRBJ1-5 | - | TRBV7-8 | - | TGTGCCAGCAGCTTGGCCGGAGGGGACCACCAGCCCCAGCATTTT | CASSLAGGDHQPQHF